Listed below are T cell receptor beta chains from one sample, sequenced in a study of blood T cell repertoires in COVID-19. Clones were sequenced by immunoSEQ multiplex PCR, and TCRdb holds only the in-frame ones, with some missing. This table holds over 85,000 clones, 80% to 90% found once. Sequencing input: peripheral blood. All receptors derive from a man between 60 and 75 years old with acute or convalescent COVID-19. The CDR3 runs from the conserved cysteine through the conserved F or W. A D gene is named only where the DNA matches it firmly. Clone size, where shown, is once, few, many, or a class for clones that have expanded.

D gene: TRBD1; V gene: TRBV5-6; J gene: TRBJ1-1; clone size: NA; CDR3 protein: CASSVTGEFEAFF; CDR3 DNA: TGTGCCAGCAGTGTGACAGGGGAATTTGAAGCTTTCTTT
D gene: TRBD1; V gene: TRBV6-2/TRBV6-3; J gene: TRBJ1-2; clone size: NA; CDR3 protein: CASSPLVRGQGSYGYTF; CDR3 DNA: TGTGCCAGCAGTCCGCTTGTCAGGGGGCAAGGGAGCTATGGCTACACCTTC
D gene: TRBD1; V gene: TRBV19; J gene: TRBJ2-7; clone size: NA; CDR3 protein: CASSPGTGPYEQYF; CDR3 DNA: TGTGCCAGTAGTCCAGGGACAGGGCCCTACGAGCAGTACTTC
D gene: NA; V gene: TRBV4-1; J gene: TRBJ1-2; clone size: NA; CDR3 protein: CASSGPWGDYGYTF; CDR3 DNA: TGCGCCAGCAGCGGCCCCTGGGGAGACTATGGCTACACCTTC
D gene: TRBD1; V gene: TRBV11-3; J gene: TRBJ2-2; clone size: NA; CDR3 protein: CASSLVGQGLSGELFF; CDR3 DNA: TGTGCCAGCAGCTTAGTCGGACAGGGGTTATCCGGGGAGCTGTTTTTT
D gene: TRBD1; V gene: TRBV18; J gene: TRBJ1-2; clone size: NA; CDR3 protein: CASSPPGQNYGYTF; CDR3 DNA: TGTGCCAGCTCACCGCCGGGACAGAACTATGGCTACACCTTC
D gene: NA; V gene: TRBV21-1; J gene: TRBJ2-4; clone size: NA; CDR3 protein: CASSTHPGGAGSLAKNIQYF; CDR3 DNA: TGTGCCAGCAGCACACACCCAGGCGGGGCCGGTTCGTTAGCCAAAAACATTCAGTACTTC
D gene: NA; V gene: TRBV7-9; J gene: TRBJ2-5; clone size: NA; CDR3 protein: CASSYRTGIQETQYF; CDR3 DNA: TGTGCCAGCAGCTATAGAACAGGAATCCAAGAGACCCAGTACTTC
D gene: TRBD1; V gene: TRBV24-1; J gene: TRBJ2-1; clone size: NA; CDR3 protein: CATSDSGQGSYNEQFF; CDR3 DNA: TGTGCCACCAGTGATTCCGGACAGGGCTCCTACAATGAGCAGTTCTTC
D gene: NA; V gene: TRBV13; J gene: TRBJ1-2; clone size: once; CDR3 protein: CASSLYAEYGYTF; CDR3 DNA: TGTGCCAGCAGCTTATACGCTGAGTATGGCTACACCTTC
D gene: NA; V gene: TRBV9; J gene: TRBJ1-1; clone size: NA; CDR3 protein: CASSPREGSMNTEAFF; CDR3 DNA: TGTGCCAGCAGCCCGCGCGAGGGAAGCATGAACACTGAAGCTTTCTTT
D gene: NA; V gene: TRBV6-5; J gene: TRBJ1-5; clone size: NA; CDR3 protein: CASSQTLYSNQPQHF; CDR3 DNA: TGTGCCAGCAGCCAGACATTGTATAGCAATCAGCCCCAGCATTTT
D gene: TRBD1; V gene: TRBV7-9; J gene: TRBJ1-1; clone size: once; CDR3 protein: CASSPRTGLNTEAFF; CDR3 DNA: TGTGCCAGCAGCCCCAGGACAGGCTTGAACACTGAAGCTTTCTTT
D gene: NA; V gene: TRBV4-1; J gene: TRBJ1-3; clone size: NA; CDR3 protein: CASSQDLGRDCDF; CDR3 DNA: TGCGCCAGCAGCCAAGATCTGGGCAGGGACTGTGATTTT
D gene: TRBD1; V gene: TRBV4-3; J gene: TRBJ2-3; clone size: few; CDR3 protein: CASSQDWTGGLDTQYF; CDR3 DNA: TGCGCCAGCAGCCAAGACTGGACAGGGGGCTTGGATACGCAGTATTTT
D gene: TRBD2; V gene: TRBV9; J gene: TRBJ2-7; clone size: few; CDR3 protein: CASSPRGGGVHEQYF; CDR3 DNA: TGTGCCAGCAGCCCAAGGGGCGGGGGGGTTCACGAGCAGTACTTC